This paragraph reports one T cell receptor (beta chain). Its antigen is unidentified. This table comes from immunoSEQ multiplex PCR, and its TCRdb copy is limited to in-frame clones, with some not included. The table lists about 84,000 clones, about 85% of them singletons, with 0.2% to 0.25% in the top ten. Autoimmune disease history or systemic immunosuppression was exclusionary. Blood was sampled at baseline, cycle 4 day 1, and cycle 7 day 1. V lost 5 bases and J lost 1; bases outside the gene matches: 8. The germline V gene has CDR1 LNHDA and CDR2 SQIVND (reference sequence). The CDR3 loop spans 16 amino acids. This specimen belongs to a study of OX40 agonist ivuxolimab in advanced cancers. The study's findings and limits: Doses of 0.1 to 3.0 mg/kg were accompanied by clonal expansion of CD4+ and CD8+ blood T cells by week 6.

The chain combines TRBV19 with TRBJ2-3, with 8 bases matching TRBD2. The material sequenced was CD4+ or CD8+ T cells sorted from blood, taken in a trial of the OX40 agonist ivuxolimab. The sequence was collected from an adult with an advanced solid tumor such as melanoma, head and neck, liver or kidney cancer. CDR3 protein: CASSPRTSRGTDTQYF. The CDR3 DNA sequence: TGTGCCAGTAGTCCTAGGACTAGCAGAGGCACAGATACGCAGTATTTT.